What follows are 32 T cell receptor beta chains derived from one specimen sequenced in a study of CD8+ T cells in alopecia areata. Described treatment: oral pan-JAK inhibitor, 5-10 mg twice daily. cDNA serving as the sequencing template came from extracted, reverse transcribed RNA. Clones were read by immunoSEQ multiplex PCR, and TCRdb kept only the in-frame ones, dropping some. The sample contains fewer than 250,000 clones, around 65% of which appear only once. The sample consisted of CD4+ T cells sorted from blood, taken at week 4, from a patient treated with tofacitinib. The receptors shown here come from a human donor with alopecia areata.

The chain couples TRBV5-4 to TRBJ2-2; D not certain. Trimming removed 0 bases from V and 3 bases from J, with 6 bases in between. CDR3 length: 14 residues. The V gene's germline CDR1 is SGHNT and CDR2 YYREEE (reference sequence). The CDR3 DNA reads as TGTGCCAGCAGCTTGGTAGATTACACCGGGGAGCTGTTTTTT. It translates to CASSLVDYTGELFF.

V is TRBV7-9 and J is TRBJ1-1; D gene uncertain. With 5 bases removed from V and 3 bases from J, the gap between germline ends came to 10 bases. The germline CDR1 and CDR2 sequences are SEHNR and FQNEAQ (reference sequence). This CDR3 spans 13 amino acids. This CDR3 reads CASSTQADTEAFF. The CDR3 DNA is TGTGCCAGCAGCACGCAGGCGGACACTGAAGCTTTCTTT. The whole variable domain, filled in from reference TRBV7-9 and TRBJ1-1, reads DTGVSQNPRHKITKRGQNVTFRCDPISEHNRLYWYRQTLGQGPEFLTYFQNEAQLEKSRLLSDRFSAERPKGSFSTLEIQRTEQGDSAMYLCASSTQADTEAFFGQGTRLTVV.

The chain uses TRBV5-1 and TRBJ1-1; D gene ambiguous. The CDR3 is made up of 14 amino acids. Germline CDR1 SGHRS, CDR2 YFSETQ. Trimming took 4 bases from V and 3 from J, leaving 13 bases between them. The CDR3 nucleotides read TGCGCCAGCAGCCCTGTGACCCGGCACACTGAAGCTTTCTTT. It specifies CASSPVTRHTEAFF.

V gene TRBV5-1 combines with J gene TRBJ2-3; TRBD2 might be the D (5 bases). Trimming removed 2 bases from V and 0 bases from J, with 10 bases in between. Germline V gene lookup returns CDR1 SGHRS and CDR2 YFSETQ. This CDR3 is 15 amino acids long. The DNA of the CDR3 is TGCGCCAGCAGCTTAAAGACGGGGAGCACAGATACGCAGTATTTT. Amino acid sequence: CASSLKTGSTDTQYF.

The chain has TRBV29-1 and TRBJ2-7; 8 nucleotides agree with TRBD2. CDR3 length equals 14 residues. CDR1 is SQVTM, CDR2 ANQGSEA, per germline. The V and J ends lost 7 bases and 7 bases, in that order; junction bases with no gene match: 15. The CDR3 nucleotides read TGCAGCGCTGTATCACGGGGGGGCTCCGGAGAGCAGTACTTC. Protein sequence: CSAVSRGGSGEQYF.

This clone was observed a single time. The chain links TRBV5-1 to TRBJ2-7, with TRBD2 as a possible D gene (5 bases). The V end was cut by 2 bases, the J end by 7 bases, with 7 bases between. CDR3 length: 11 residues. Looked up from germline, CDR1 is SGHRS and CDR2 is YFSETQ. CDR3 in DNA: TGCGCCAGCAGCTTCAGAGGGGAGCAGTACTTC. This gives the protein CASSFRGEQYF. Full variable domain (rest looked up from reference TRBV5-1 and TRBJ2-7): KAGVTQTPRYLIKTRGQQVTLSCSPISGHRSVSWYQQTPGQGLQFLFEYFSETQRNKGNFPGRFSGRQFSNSRSEMNVSTLELGDSALYLCASSFRGEQYFGPGTRLTVT.

This clone has just a few counts. The chain combines TRBV7-9 with TRBJ1-6; D is possibly TRBD1 (6 bases). In germline, CDR1 is SEHNR, CDR2 FQNEAQ (reference sequence). This CDR3 region has 15 residues. V was clipped by 1 base and J by 5 bases, with 9 bases between them. CDR3 bases: TGTGCCAGCAGCTTAGGACAGGCGGATAATTCACCCCTCCACTTT. The encoded protein is CASSLGQADNSPLHF.

This clone came up a few times. In DNA, the CDR3 is TGCGCCAGCAGCCCGGGACAGGCAATCTATGGCTACACCTTC. It codes for CASSPGQAIYGYTF. The V and J genes are TRBV10-2 and TRBJ1-2, with 8 bases fitting TRBD1. With 6 bases clipped from V and 4 bases from J, the junction kept 7 bases outside the gene matches. The CDR3 spans 14 residues. Per germline, CDR1 WSHSY and CDR2 SAAADI.

This clone appeared a few times. The chain uses TRBV15 and TRBJ2-2, with D hard to call. V was trimmed by 2 bases and J by 5 bases, leaving 18 bases between them. This CDR3 is built from 17 residues. Germline V CDR1 and CDR2: LNHNV, YYDKDF (reference sequence). CDR3 DNA: TGTGCCACCAGCAGATTGGCAGACTCCCTTAGGACCGGGGAGCTGTTTTTT. Translation gives CATSRLADSLRTGELFF.

This CDR3 reads CASSLETDTQYF. The CDR3 DNA follows: TGTGCCAGCAGCTTGGAAACGGATACGCAGTATTTT. This chain links TRBV5-4 with TRBJ2-3; D call uncertain. V lost 0 bases, J lost 6 bases, and 5 bases lay in between. The length of the CDR3 is 12 residues. Germline loops: CDR1 SGHNT, CDR2 YYREEE (reference sequence).

CDR3 coding DNA: TGTGCCAGCAGTCCCGGACAGAGTGAAGCTTTCTTT. Amino acids: CASSPGQSEAFF. V is TRBV25-1 and J is TRBJ1-1, with D possibly matching TRBD1 (6 bases). The germline CDR1 and CDR2 sequences are MGHDK and SYGVNS. There are 12 residues in the CDR3. With 5 bases removed from V and 7 bases from J, the gap between germline ends came to 11 bases. Using reference TRBV25-1 and TRBJ1-1 for the parts outside the CDR3, the full variable domain is EADIYQTPRYLVIGTGKKITLECSQTMGHDKMYWYQQDPGMELHLIHYSYGVNSTEKGDLSSESTVSRIRTEHFPLTLESARPSHTSQYLCASSPGQSEAFFGQGTRLTVV.

The CDR3 bases are TGTGCCAGCAGCCCGGACAGGGACCATGGCTACACCTTC. It encodes CASSPDRDHGYTF. This chain joins TRBV5-6 and TRBJ1-2, with 8 bases matching TRBD1. The CDR3 is 13 residues long. CDR1 and CDR2 (germline): SGHDT, YYEEEE. V trimming: 4 bases; J trimming: 6 bases; junction bases outside the gene matches: 5.

This clone has a single count. The chain uses TRBV7-8 and TRBJ1-5, with D unresolved. In germline, CDR1 is SGHVS, CDR2 FQNEAQ. The V end was cut by 5 bases, the J end by 6 bases, with 14 bases between. The CDR3 runs 14 residues. DNA for the CDR3: TGTGCCAGCAGCAGATCGGCCGCCCTTCAGCCCCAGCATTTT. It translates to CASSRSAALQPQHF.

The chain links TRBV7-3 to TRBJ2-6; possibly TRBD1 or TRBD2 for D (6 bases each). Germline CDR1 reads SGHTA; CDR2 reads FQGTGA. Trimming took 5 bases from V and 0 from J, leaving 14 bases between them. CDR3 length equals 17 residues. CDR3 sequence reads: CASSPGAGASGANVLTF. CDR3 DNA: TGTGCCAGCAGCCCGGGGGCCGGGGCCTCTGGGGCCAACGTCCTGACTTTC.

The genes are TRBV7-8 and TRBJ2-5; tentative D call: TRBD1 (6 bases). Germline V CDR1 and CDR2: SGHVS, FQNEAQ. The V gene lost 1 base and the J gene lost 0 bases, with 6 bases spanning the gap. This CDR3 has 14 residues. The CDR3 nucleotides read TGTGCCAGCAGCTTAGGGACAGACCAAGAGACCCAGTACTTC. It codes for CASSLGTDQETQYF.

Regarding this clone: No conserved phenylalanine or tryptophan ends this CDR3, so it is likely a read error. No DNA is shown, since the ends of the CDR3 on it are uncertain; the CDR3 is the one TCRdb lists. The rearrangement uses TRBV1 and TRBJ2-7; the table's D call of TRBD1 was not tested on the DNA. TRBV1 is a documented pseudogene. A total of 12 residues make up the CDR3, ends included. This chain's CDR3 is CTSSQVDRGLTS.

The J gene is TRBJ2-7, the V gene TRBV5-6, with D possibly matching TRBD1 (7 bases). Germline V gene sequence: CDR1 SGHDT, CDR2 YYEEEE. The V gene lost 0 bases and the J gene lost 2 bases, with 15 bases spanning the gap. The CDR3 runs to 16 residues. The CDR3 bases are TGTGCCAGCAGCTTGGGCGGGACAGTGCAAACCTACGAGCAGTACTTC. Protein sequence: CASSLGGTVQTYEQYF.

This chain uses TRBV7-2 with TRBJ1-4, with D hard to call. Germline assignment: CDR1 SGHTA and CDR2 FQGNSA. Trimming left V 7 bases short and J 8 bases short, with 23 bases between. CDR3 length: 16 amino acids. The CDR3 is CASTRVVGGRGEKLFF. CDR3 nucleotide sequence: TGTGCCAGCACCCGAGTGGTGGGCGGCCGGGGAGAAAAACTGTTTTTT.

Details on this clone: Different DNA sequences within this sample yield the same CDR3. V and J are TRBV29-1 and TRBJ2-5, with TRBD2 as a possible D gene (5 bases). The CDR3 contains 11 residues. The V and J ends lost 4 bases and 5 bases respectively, with 8 bases between them. Germline lookup yields CDR1 SQVTM and CDR2 ANQGSEA. Here the CDR3 DNA reads TGCAGCGTTGGACCGGGGGAGACCCAGTACTTC. This translates into CSVGPGETQYF.

The chain employs TRBV15 and TRBJ1-4, with D hard to call. Trimming removed 5 bases from V and 7 bases from J, with 11 bases in between. This CDR3 region has 13 residues. Per germline, CDR1 LNHNV and CDR2 YYDKDF (reference sequence). This CDR3 is CATSYRHSEKLFF. In nucleotides, the CDR3 is TGTGCCACCAGCTACCGACACAGTGAAAAACTGTTTTTT.

This clone was detected only a few times. The chain carries TRBV10-3 and TRBJ2-2; 12 bases fit TRBD2. The germline CDR1 and CDR2 sequences are ENHRY and SYGVKD. The J segment lost 7 bases and the V segment lost 8 bases, leaving 8 bases of the junction unmatched. CDR3 length equals 15 residues. CDR3 region: CAIGRTSGDNGELFF. For the CDR3, the DNA is TGTGCCATCGGAAGGACTAGCGGGGATAACGGGGAGCTGTTTTTT.

This clone was counted only a few times. V is TRBV28 and J is TRBJ1-5; D is uncertain. CDR1 is MDHEN, CDR2 SYDVKM, per germline. Trimming cost V 6 bases and J 4 bases, with 10 bases left between them. The CDR3 spans 13 residues. In DNA form, the CDR3 reads TGTGCCAGCAGACGGCCAGAAAATCAGCCCCAGCATTTT. Translating gives CASRRPENQPQHF. Using reference TRBV28 and TRBJ1-5 for the parts outside the CDR3, the full variable domain is DVKVTQSSRYLVKRTGEKVFLECVQDMDHENMFWYRQDPGLGLRLIYFSYDVKMKEKGDIPEGYSVSREKKERFSLILESASTNQTSMYLCASRRPENQPQHFGDGTRLSIL.

The chain joins TRBV5-1 to TRBJ2-3, with D maybe TRBD2 (6 bases). The germline gives CDR1 SGHRS, CDR2 YFSETQ. CDR3 length equals 13 residues. Trimming pared 7 bases from V and 3 bases from J, leaving 12 bases between. The CDR3 spells CASRPGTTDTQYF. In DNA form, the CDR3 reads TGCGCCAGCCGGCCCGGGACTACAGATACGCAGTATTTT.

The chain is built from TRBV7-2 and TRBJ1-5, with D unresolved. The V end lost 1 base, the J end lost 9 bases, and 10 bases lay between the germline ends. CDR1 is SGHTA, CDR2 FQGNSA, per germline. This CDR3 region has 13 residues. CDR3 region: CASSLDPPLPQHF. The CDR3 coding sequence is TGTGCCAGCAGCTTAGATCCCCCGTTGCCCCAGCATTTT.

The rearrangement links TRBV18 to TRBJ2-5; no clear D gene. Germline values: CDR1 KGHSH, CDR2 LQKENI. The CDR3 loop spans 14 amino acids. V lost 0 bases and J lost 0, with 5 bases in between. The CDR3 nucleotides read TGTGCCAGCTCACCACCAGCCTACCAAGAGACCCAGTACTTC. It encodes CASSPPAYQETQYF.

The chain has TRBV6-5 and TRBJ1-1; 7 bases align to TRBD1. Germline values: CDR1 MNHEY, CDR2 SVGAGI. J gave up 5 bases and V 8 bases, and 11 bases lay outside the gene matches. There are 14 residues in the CDR3. The CDR3 coding sequence is TGTGCCAGCGCCCCCCGAACCAGGGGGACTGAAGCTTTCTTT. Amino acid sequence: CASAPRTRGTEAFF.

Concerning this clone itself: Germline and junction disagree at one end, which may indicate a read error. The CDR3 nucleotides are TGTGCCTGGAGTGTGTCCCAGCGCCAGCATTTT. This codes for CAWSVSQRQHF. The J gene is TRBJ1-5, the V gene TRBV30; no clear D gene. The CDR3 sequence is 11 residues long. Germline-derived CDR1 and CDR2 are GTSNPN and SVGIG (reference sequence).

This clone was observed a few times. The rearrangement joins TRBV7-9 to TRBJ1-4, with a tentative D call TRBD1 (6 bases). The CDR3 runs 13 residues. Germline V CDR1 and CDR2: SEHNR, FQNEAQ (reference sequence). V lost 9 bases and J lost 4, with 12 bases in between. CDR3 protein: CASKGQFNEKLFF. The CDR3, as DNA: TGTGCCAGTAAAGGACAGTTTAATGAAAAACTGTTTTTT.

The chain employs TRBV29-1 and TRBJ1-2; no firm D call. The CDR3 consists of 12 residues. Germline loops: CDR1 SQVTM, CDR2 ANQGSEA. The V end was cut by 2 bases, the J end by 6 bases, with 10 bases between. The chain's CDR3 is CSVELVSNGYTF. CDR3 nucleotides: TGCAGCGTTGAATTGGTCAGCAATGGCTACACCTTC.

Written as DNA, the CDR3 is TGTGCCACAAGGACAGGGGGCGAGGAGACCCAGTACTTC. It encodes CATRTGGEETQYF. The rearrangement links TRBV10-3 to TRBJ2-5; 11 nucleotides line up with TRBD1. After removal of 10 bases from V and 5 bases from J, the junction contained 6 bases not matched to a gene. Germline V gene sequence: CDR1 ENHRY, CDR2 SYGVKD. CDR3 size: 13 residues.

The V gene is TRBV5-1, the J gene TRBJ2-6, with D perhaps given as TRBD1 or TRBD2 (5 bases each). Trimming took off 3 bases at V and 0 bases at J, with 13 bases between the two ends. Germline lookup yields CDR1 SGHRS and CDR2 YFSETQ. This CDR3 is built from 17 residues. Here the CDR3 reads CASSSGPLHSGANVLTF. In nucleotides, the CDR3 is TGCGCCAGCAGCTCGGGGCCCCTTCACTCTGGGGCCAACGTCCTGACTTTC. Combining the CDR3 with reference TRBV5-1 and TRBJ2-6 gives the whole variable domain KAGVTQTPRYLIKTRGQQVTLSCSPISGHRSVSWYQQTPGQGLQFLFEYFSETQRNKGNFPGRFSGRQFSNSRSEMNVSTLELGDSALYLCASSSGPLHSGANVLTFGAGSRLTVL.

In this sample, this clone turned up a few times. This chain connects TRBV10-3 to TRBJ1-6, with 8 bases lining up with TRBD1. V was clipped by 11 bases and J by 7 bases; unmatched bases: 7. In germline, CDR1 is ENHRY, CDR2 SYGVKD. CDR3 length: 13 residues. CDR3 loop: CASEDRENSPLHF. In DNA form, the CDR3 reads TGTGCCTCGGAGGACAGGGAGAATTCACCCCTCCACTTT.